This entry describes one TCR beta chain. What it binds is not known. This specimen comes from a study of radiotherapy plus CTLA-4 blockade in lung cancer. Data came from immunoSEQ multiplex PCR; TCRdb stores just in-frame clones and leaves some out. The sample lists tens of thousands of clones, roughly three quarters occurring once. The study gave focal radiation plus ipilimumab CTLA-4 blockade to patients with chemo-refractory metastatic non-small-cell lung cancer. This CDR3 has 16 amino acids. V was pared by 4 bases and J by 3 bases, with 16 bases between. CDR1 and CDR2 (germline): SGHTA, FQGNSA. Points from the study as a whole: Early blood T cell clone changes and increased post-radiation serum interferon-beta were reportedly the strongest response predictors.

Source: peripheral blood, taken from a patient treated with radiotherapy plus ipilimumab. V is TRBV7-2 and J is TRBJ1-5; weak D call: TRBD1 (5 bases). This clonotype originated in a human donor with non-small cell lung cancer who had stable disease on radiotherapy plus ipilimumab. In DNA, the CDR3 is TGTGCCAGCAGCTCCCAAGGGGCAGCCGACAATCAGCCCCAGCATTTT. It is translated as CASSSQGAADNQPQHF.